Listed below are T cell receptor beta chains from one sample, sequenced in a study of blood T cell repertoires in COVID-19. Assay: immunoSEQ multiplex PCR; the TCRdb copy retains only in-frame clones and omits some. The profile shows about 300,000 clones, roughly four fifths of them singletons. The specimen was peripheral blood. Receptor source: a woman in her fifties or sixties who had recovered from COVID-19. CDR3s include the opening cysteine and the closing phenylalanine or tryptophan. Each record gives: CDR3 protein, CDR3 DNA, D gene, clone size, J gene, V gene. D genes are given only for firm matches. Rows may omit the clone size; those that give it use once, few, many or a size class.

CASSLQTGTGTWGQYF TGTGCCAGCAGCTTACAAACCGGGACAGGGACGTGGGGGCAGTACTTC TRBD1 . TRBJ2-7 TRBV5-6
CAWSPGTYQPQHF TGTGCCTGGAGTCCCGGTACGTACCAGCCCCAGCATTTT . once TRBJ1-5 TRBV30
CASSVEGLAGAVRYTGELFF TGTGCCAGCAGCGTAGAGGGACTAGCGGGGGCCGTGAGATACACCGGGGAGCTGTTTTTT TRBD2 once TRBJ2-2 TRBV9
CASSLAASGTNEQFF TGTGCCAGCAGTTTGGCGGCTAGCGGGACTAATGAGCAGTTCTTC TRBD2 . TRBJ2-1 TRBV28
CASSHGQGGEKLFF TGTGCCAGCTCACACGGACAGGGCGGTGAAAAACTGTTTTTT TRBD1 . TRBJ1-4 TRBV18
CASSQERQGPNSPLHF TGTGCCAGCAGCCAAGAACGACAGGGGCCTAATTCACCCCTCCACTTT TRBD1 . TRBJ1-6 TRBV4-2
CASSLLVETQYF TGTGCCAGCAGCTTATTAGTTGAGACCCAGTACTTC . . TRBJ2-5 TRBV7-2
CASRSTGGETQYF TGTGCCAGCAGGTCGACAGGGGGAGAGACCCAGTACTTC TRBD1 . TRBJ2-5 TRBV6-5
CASSSGLAGALAKNIQYF TGTGCCAGCAGTTCGGGACTAGCGGGAGCGCTAGCCAAAAACATTCAGTACTTC TRBD2 . TRBJ2-4 TRBV28
CASSLVGAAYEQYF TGTGCCAGCAGCTTGGTTGGGGCGGCCTACGAGCAGTACTTC . . TRBJ2-7 TRBV5-5
CASSGGANTEAFF TGTGCCAGCAGTGGGGGAGCGAACACTGAAGCTTTCTTT . . TRBJ1-1 TRBV25-1
CATSDSVAYEQYF TGTGCCACCAGTGATTCGGTAGCCTACGAGCAGTACTTC . . TRBJ2-7 TRBV24-1
CASSLSGRGTEQFF TGTGCCAGCAGTCTCAGCGGGAGAGGGACTGAGCAGTTCTTC TRBD2 few TRBJ2-1 TRBV7-2
CASSSRQGTEKLFF TGTGCCAGCAGTTCCCGACAGGGTACTGAAAAACTGTTTTTT TRBD1 . TRBJ1-4 TRBV27
CASSSGGAINEQYF TGTGCCAGCAGTTCGGGAGGGGCGATCAACGAGCAGTACTTC TRBD2 . TRBJ2-7 TRBV27
CASSLGIPGQGNTGELFF TGTGCCAGTAGTCTAGGGATTCCGGGACAGGGAAACACCGGGGAGCTGTTTTTT TRBD1 . TRBJ2-2 TRBV19
CSVEGAGGSGDYEQYF TGCAGCGTTGAGGGAGCGGGAGGGTCCGGTGACTACGAGCAGTACTTC TRBD2 . TRBJ2-7 TRBV29-1
CAISAGTEPNEKLFF TGTGCCATCAGCGCAGGGACAGAACCCAATGAAAAACTGTTTTTT TRBD1 . TRBJ1-4 TRBV10-3
CASSFTGYEQFF TGTGCCAGCAGCTTTACAGGGTATGAGCAGTTCTTC . . TRBJ2-1 TRBV7-8
CASRASGNQPQHF TGTGCCAGCAGGGCCTCAGGGAATCAGCCCCAGCATTTT . . TRBJ1-5 TRBV12-3/TRBV12-4